This record covers a single TCR beta chain. The data were obtained in a study of CD8 T cells in Susac syndrome. Included as multiple sclerosis controls were treatment-naive patients who had stable or active relapsing-remitting disease. Germline V gene data show CDR1 as SQVTM and CDR2 as ANQGSEA. The CDR3 runs to 11 residues. V dropped 6 bases and J dropped 8 bases, with 13 bases sitting between them. Reverse transcription used roughly 0.45 to 1 ug RNA and random hexamers. Using its own MiXCR run on the immunoSEQ multiplex PCR reads, TCRdb lists one record per CDR3 protein. The profile shows under 150,000 distinct CDR3 sequences, 94% of them singletons.

This clonotype originated in a human donor with multiple sclerosis. The V gene is TRBV29-1, the J gene TRBJ1-2; D is uncertain. Material for sequencing was CD4+ T cells from PBMCs. The CDR3 reads CSVPYSPGYTF. In DNA, the CDR3 is TGCAGCGTCCCTTATTCGCCCGGCTACACCTTC.